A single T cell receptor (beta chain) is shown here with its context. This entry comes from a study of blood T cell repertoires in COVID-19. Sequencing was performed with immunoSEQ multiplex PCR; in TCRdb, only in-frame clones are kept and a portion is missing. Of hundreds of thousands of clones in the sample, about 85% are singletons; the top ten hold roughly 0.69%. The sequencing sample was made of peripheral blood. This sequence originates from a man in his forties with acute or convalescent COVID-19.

The CDR3 bases are TGTGCCAGCAGCAAACGGGATAATCCTAATGAAAAACTGTTTTTT. The encoded protein is CASSKRDNPNEKLFF. This rearrangement joins TRBV4-2 to TRBJ1-4; D uncertain. Germline CDR1 reads LGHNA; CDR2 reads YNFKEQ. The germline V and J ends were trimmed by 5 bases and 3 bases, with 13 bases remaining between them. The CDR3 covers 15 residues.